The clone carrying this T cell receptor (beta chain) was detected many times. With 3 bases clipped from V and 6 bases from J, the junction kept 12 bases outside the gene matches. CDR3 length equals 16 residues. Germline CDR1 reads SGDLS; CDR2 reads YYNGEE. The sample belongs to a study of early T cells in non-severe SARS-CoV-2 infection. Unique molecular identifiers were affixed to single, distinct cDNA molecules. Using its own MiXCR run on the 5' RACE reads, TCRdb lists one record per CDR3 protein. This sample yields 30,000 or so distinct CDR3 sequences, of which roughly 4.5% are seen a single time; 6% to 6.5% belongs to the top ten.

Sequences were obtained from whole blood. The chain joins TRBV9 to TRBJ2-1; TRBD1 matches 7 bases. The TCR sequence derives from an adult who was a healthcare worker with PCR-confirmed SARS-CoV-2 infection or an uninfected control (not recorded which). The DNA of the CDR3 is TGTGCCAGCAGCGGAGCCCAGGGGGAAGCTGGCAATGAGCAGTTCTTC. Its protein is CASSGAQGEAGNEQFF. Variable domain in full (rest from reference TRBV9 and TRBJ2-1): DSGVTQTPKHLITATGQRVTLRCSPRSGDLSVYWYQQSLDQGLQFLIQYYNGEERAKGNILERFSAQQFPDLHSELNLSSLELGDSALYFCASSGAQGEAGNEQFFGPGTRLTVL.